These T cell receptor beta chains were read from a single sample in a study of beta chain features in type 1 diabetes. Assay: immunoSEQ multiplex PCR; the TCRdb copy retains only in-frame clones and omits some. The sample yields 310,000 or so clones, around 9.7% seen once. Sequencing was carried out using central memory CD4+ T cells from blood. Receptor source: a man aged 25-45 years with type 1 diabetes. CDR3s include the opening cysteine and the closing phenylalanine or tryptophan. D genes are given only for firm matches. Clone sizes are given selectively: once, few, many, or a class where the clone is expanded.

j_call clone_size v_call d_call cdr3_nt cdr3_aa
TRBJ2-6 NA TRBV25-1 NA TGTGCCAGCAACGGGTTTGCTGGGGCCAACGTCCTGACTTTC CASNGFAGANVLTF
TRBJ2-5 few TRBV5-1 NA TGCGCCAGCAGCTTGCGGGCCGGACAAGAGACCCAGTACTTC CASSLRAGQETQYF
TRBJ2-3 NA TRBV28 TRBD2 TGTGCCAGCAGCCCCGGGGGGGCAGATACGCAGTATTTT CASSPGGADTQYF
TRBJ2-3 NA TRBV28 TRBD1 TGTGCCAGCAGTGCGACAGGGACGGATACGCAGTATTTT CASSATGTDTQYF
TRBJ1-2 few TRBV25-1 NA TGTGCCAGCAGTGAAGCCGGGACCGGGTTTAGCTTTCAAGGCTACACCTTC CASSEAGTGFSFQGYTF
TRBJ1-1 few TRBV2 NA TGTGCCAGCAGTGCCTATAACACTGAAGCTTTCTTT CASSAYNTEAFF
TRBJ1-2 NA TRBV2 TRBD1 TGTGCCAGCAGTGGGGACAGGAGTAACTATGGCTACACCTTC CASSGDRSNYGYTF
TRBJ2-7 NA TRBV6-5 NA TGTGCCAGCAGTTACTCCGGCAACACCTACGAGCAGTACTTC CASSYSGNTYEQYF
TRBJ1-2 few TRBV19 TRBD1 TGTGCCAGTATCGCAGCGGGACAGCAGAACTATGGCTACACCTTC CASIAAGQQNYGYTF
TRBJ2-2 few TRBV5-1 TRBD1 TGCGCCAGCAGCCATGACAGGGCCGCGGGCGGGGAGCTGTTTTTT CASSHDRAAGGELFF
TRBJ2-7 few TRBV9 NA TGTGCCAGCAGCGCCGGGCCCTCCTACGAGCAGTACTTC CASSAGPSYEQYF
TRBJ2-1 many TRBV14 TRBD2 TGTGCCAGCAGCGGAGCGGGGGTGAATTACAATGAGCAGTTCTTC CASSGAGVNYNEQFF
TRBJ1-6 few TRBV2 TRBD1 TGTGCCAGCAGGCCGGGACAGCCTAATTCACCCCTCCACTTT CASRPGQPNSPLHF
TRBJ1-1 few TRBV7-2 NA TGTGCCAGCAGCCTTAAGAACACTGAAGCTTTCTTT CASSLKNTEAFF
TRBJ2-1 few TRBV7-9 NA TGTGCCAGCAGCCCTCTAACCGGGGCGGATGAGCAGTTCTTC CASSPLTGADEQFF
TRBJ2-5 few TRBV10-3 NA TGTGCCATCAGTGAGTCTCGGGATTCCCAAGAGACCCAGTACTTC CAISESRDSQETQYF
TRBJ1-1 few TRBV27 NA TGTGCCAGCAGTCCCTCAGCTGGGGGGCGGCCGAACACTGAAGCTTTCTTT CASSPSAGGRPNTEAFF
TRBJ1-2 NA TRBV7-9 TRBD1 TGTGCCAGCAGCGCAACAGGGGGAGGCGATGGATCTGGCTACACCTTC CASSATGGGDGSGYTF
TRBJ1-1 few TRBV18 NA TGTGCCAGCTCACTCGGGGGCGAGGAGACTGAAGCTTTCTTT CASSLGGEETEAFF
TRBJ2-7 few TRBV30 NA TGTGCCTGGAGTGGGAGGGACGAGCAGTACTTC CAWSGRDEQYF
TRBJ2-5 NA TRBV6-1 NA TGTGCCAGCAGTTACACGGAGACCCAGTACTTC CASSYTETQYF
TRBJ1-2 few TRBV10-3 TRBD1 TGTGCCATCAGTGAGGGGGACAGACTGTATGGCTACACCTTC CAISEGDRLYGYTF
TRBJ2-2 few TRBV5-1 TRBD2 TGCGCCAGCAGCTCGTGGGGAGGGACTCCTTGGACCGGGGAGCTGTTTTTT CASSSWGGTPWTGELFF
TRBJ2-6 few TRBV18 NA TGTGCCAGCTCACCAGGGAAGGGACGCGCTGGGGCCAACGTCCTGACTTTC CASSPGKGRAGANVLTF
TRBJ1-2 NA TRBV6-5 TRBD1 TGTGCCAGCAGTTACTCGGGACAGGGAACCGATGGCTACACCTTC CASSYSGQGTDGYTF
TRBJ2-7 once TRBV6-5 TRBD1 TGTGCCAGCAGAAAGCCGGGACAGGGGAACGAGCAGTACTTC CASRKPGQGNEQYF
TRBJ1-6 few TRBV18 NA TGTGCCAGCTCACCATCAGACGGCTGGGGGGGATCACCCCTCCACTTT CASSPSDGWGGSPLHF
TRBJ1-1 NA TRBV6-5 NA TGTGCCAGCAGCCGGGGCTACACTGAAGCTTTCTTT CASSRGYTEAFF
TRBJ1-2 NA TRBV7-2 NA TGTGCCAGCAGCGAATTGGGGGTGTTTGGCTACACCTTC CASSELGVFGYTF
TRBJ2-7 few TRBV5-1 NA TGCGCCAGCAGCTTGGTTTCTGGCAGCTCCTACGAGCAGTACTTC CASSLVSGSSYEQYF
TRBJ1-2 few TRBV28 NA TGTGCCAGCAGTTGGGCTCAAGGTGCAAAGGGCTATGGCTACACCTTC CASSWAQGAKGYGYTF
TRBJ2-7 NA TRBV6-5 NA TGTGCCGCGTCTCCGGGGGCAGCCTACGAGCAGTACTTC CAASPGAAYEQYF
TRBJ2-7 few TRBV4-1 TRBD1 TGCGCCAGCAGCCAGGCCGGGACAGGGGTGTACGAGCAGTACTTC CASSQAGTGVYEQYF